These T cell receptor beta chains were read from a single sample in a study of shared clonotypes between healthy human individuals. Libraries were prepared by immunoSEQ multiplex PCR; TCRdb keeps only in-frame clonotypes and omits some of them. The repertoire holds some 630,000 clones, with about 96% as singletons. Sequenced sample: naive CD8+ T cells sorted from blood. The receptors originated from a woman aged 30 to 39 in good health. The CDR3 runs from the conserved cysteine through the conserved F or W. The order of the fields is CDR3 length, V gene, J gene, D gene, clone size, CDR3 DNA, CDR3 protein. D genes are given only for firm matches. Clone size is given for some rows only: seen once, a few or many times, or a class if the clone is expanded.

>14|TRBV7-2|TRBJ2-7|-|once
TGTGCCAGCAGCTTATGGGGGTTAGGAACCGAGCAGTACTTC
CASSLWGLGTEQYF
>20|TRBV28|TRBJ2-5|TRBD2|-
TGTGCCAGCAGTTTAGACCTGCGGACTAGCGGGAGTCAGTACCAAGAGACCCAGTACTTC
CASSLDLRTSGSQYQETQYF
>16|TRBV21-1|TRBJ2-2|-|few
TGTGCCAGCGGCTCCCCCGGGACAGCCCACACCGGGGAGCTGTTTTTT
CASGSPGTAHTGELFF
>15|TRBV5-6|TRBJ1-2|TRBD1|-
TGTGCCAGCAGCCACGGGACAGGGGCCCTCTATGGCTACACCTTC
CASSHGTGALYGYTF
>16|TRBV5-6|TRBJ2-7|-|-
TGTGCCAGCAGCGGCGGGACGGCCGGCCGGAAATACGAGCAGTACTTC
CASSGGTAGRKYEQYF
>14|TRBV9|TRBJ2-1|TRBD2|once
TGTGCCAGCAGACAGGGACTAGCGCACAATGAGCAGTTCTTC
CASRQGLAHNEQFF
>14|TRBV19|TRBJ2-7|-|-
TGTGCCAGTAGTATAGGATCAGGCTCCTACGAGCAGTACTTC
CASSIGSGSYEQYF
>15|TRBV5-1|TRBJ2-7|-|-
TGCGCCAGCAGCTCACACAGGGAGAGCTCCTACGAGCAGTACTTC
CASSSHRESSYEQYF
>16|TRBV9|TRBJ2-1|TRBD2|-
TGTGCCAGCAGCGGCGGGGGACTAGCGGTATACAATGAGCAGTTCTTC
CASSGGGLAVYNEQFF
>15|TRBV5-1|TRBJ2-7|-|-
TGCGCCAGCAGCTTGGATTCCGGGAGCTCCTACGAGCAGTACTTC
CASSLDSGSSYEQYF
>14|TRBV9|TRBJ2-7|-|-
TGTGCCAGCAGCGTCCGGGACAAGTTCTACGAGCAGTACTTC
CASSVRDKFYEQYF
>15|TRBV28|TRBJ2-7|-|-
TGTGCCAGCAGCTACTCCCAGGGGACTGGCTACGAGCAGTACTTC
CASSYSQGTGYEQYF
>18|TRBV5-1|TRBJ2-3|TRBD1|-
TGCGCCAGCAGCTTGACACAGGGGGCAACATATAGCACAGATACGCAGTATTTT
CASSLTQGATYSTDTQYF
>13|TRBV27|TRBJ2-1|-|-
TGTGCCAGCAGTCAGGGGACATTCAATGAGCAGTTCTTC
CASSQGTFNEQFF
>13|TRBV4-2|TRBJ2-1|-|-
TGTGCCAGCAGTATGGAGGCCGACAATGAGCAGTTCTTC
CASSMEADNEQFF
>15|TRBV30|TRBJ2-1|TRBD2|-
TGTGCCTGGAGTGCTCCCCAGCGGGGTTACAATGAGCAGTTCTTC
CAWSAPQRGYNEQFF
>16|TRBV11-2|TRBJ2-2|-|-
TGTGCCAGCAGCTTACAACAGGCCCTCCCGATCGGGGAGCTGTTTTTT
CASSLQQALPIGELFF
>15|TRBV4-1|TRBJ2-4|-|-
TGCGCCAGCAGCCAAGGGGGGCAGGATGGGTACATTCAGTACTTC
CASSQGGQDGYIQYF
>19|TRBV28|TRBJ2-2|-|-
TGTGCCAGCAGTTTAGTTTCTGTCAGACACCTGGCTTCCACCGGGGAGCTGTTTTTT
CASSLVSVRHLASTGELFF
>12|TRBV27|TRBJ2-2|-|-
TGTGCCAGCAGTCACAACACCGGGGAGCTGTTTTTT
CASSHNTGELFF
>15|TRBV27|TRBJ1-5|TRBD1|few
TGTGCCAGCAGTTTTGCAGGGGGCTACAATCAGCCCCAGCATTTT
CASSFAGGYNQPQHF
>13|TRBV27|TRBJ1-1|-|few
TGTGCCAGCAGTTGGTTCCGGGACACCGAAGCTTTCTTT
CASSWFRDTEAFF
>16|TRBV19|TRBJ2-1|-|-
TGTGCCAGTAGTATTTTCTTACCAACCGAAGGCAATGAGCAGTTCTTC
CASSIFLPTEGNEQFF
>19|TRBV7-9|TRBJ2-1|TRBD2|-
TGTGCCAGCAGAGGTTGGGGACTAGCGGGAGATGGGGACTACAATGAGCAGTTCTTC
CASRGWGLAGDGDYNEQFF
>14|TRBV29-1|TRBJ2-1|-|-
TGCAGCGCCGGGCCCAGCGGAAGGGAACATGAGCAGTTCTTC
CSAGPSGREHEQFF
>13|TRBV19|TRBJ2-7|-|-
TGTGCCAGTAGTATGGCTCACATCTACGAGCAGTACTTC
CASSMAHIYEQYF
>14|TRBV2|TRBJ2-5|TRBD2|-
TGTGCCAGCAGGGGGGAGGGAGAGGGAGAGACCCAGTACTTC
CASRGEGEGETQYF
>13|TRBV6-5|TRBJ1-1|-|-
TGTGCCAGCAGAACGACAGGCAACACTGAAGCTTTCTTT
CASRTTGNTEAFF
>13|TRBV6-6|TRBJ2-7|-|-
TGTGCCAGCAGTTCCGATAGCGCGCGCGAGCAGTACTTC
CASSSDSAREQYF
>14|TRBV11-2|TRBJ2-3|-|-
TGTGCCAGCAGCTTCAGAGGGGCCACAGATACGCAGTATTTT
CASSFRGATDTQYF
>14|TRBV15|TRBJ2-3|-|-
TGTGCCACCAGCAGGCCCCAGAGCACAGATACGCAGTATTTT
CATSRPQSTDTQYF
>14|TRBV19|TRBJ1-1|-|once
TGTGCCAGTAGTATGTGGCTGACGAACACTGAAGCTTTCTTT
CASSMWLTNTEAFF
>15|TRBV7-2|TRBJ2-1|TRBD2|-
TGTGCCAGCAGCGCTACTAGCGGAGGGAACAATGAGCAGTTCTTC
CASSATSGGNNEQFF
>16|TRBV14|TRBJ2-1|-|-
TGTGCCAGCAGCCAAACCGGGGGTGTGCGGAACAATGAGCAGTTCTTC
CASSQTGGVRNNEQFF
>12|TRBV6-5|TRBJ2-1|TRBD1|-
TGTGCCAGCAGTTACTCGGGGGACAGGGTGGTCTTC
CASSYSGDRVVF
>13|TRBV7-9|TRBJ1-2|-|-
TGTGCCAGCAGCCCCACAGGTCTTGGCGGCTACACCTTC
CASSPTGLGGYTF
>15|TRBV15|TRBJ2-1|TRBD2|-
TGTGCCACCAGCCCCGATGCTAGCGGTAATAATGAGCAGTTCTTC
CATSPDASGNNEQFF
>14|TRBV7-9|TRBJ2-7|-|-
TGTGCCAGCAGCTCCAGAGGGGTGTGGTACGAGCAGTACTTC
CASSSRGVWYEQYF
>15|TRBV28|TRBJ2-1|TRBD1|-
TGTGCCAGCAGGGCCGGGACAGGGGTCGTCAATGAGCAGTTCTTC
CASRAGTGVVNEQFF
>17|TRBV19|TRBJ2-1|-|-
TGTGCCAGTAGACCCGAGGGGGACTCCAGTTGGGGCCATGAGCAGTTCTTC
CASRPEGDSSWGHEQFF
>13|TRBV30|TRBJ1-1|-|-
TGTGCCTGGAGTTCTGGATTGAACACTGAAGCTTTCTTT
CAWSSGLNTEAFF
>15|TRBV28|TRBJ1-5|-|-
TGTGCCAGCAGTTTAGGACAGCGTAGCAATCAGCCCCAGCATTTT
CASSLGQRSNQPQHF
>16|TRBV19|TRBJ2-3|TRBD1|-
TGTGCCAGTAGTATAAGGGACAGGCGACCTTGGGATACGCAGTATTTT
CASSIRDRRPWDTQYF
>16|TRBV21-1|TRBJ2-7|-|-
TGTGCCAGCACGACAGCGGTAGCGGGAATCGGCTACGAGCAGTACTTC
CASTTAVAGIGYEQYF
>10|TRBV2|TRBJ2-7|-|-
TGTGCCAGCAGCAGGGCCGAGCAGTACTTC
CASSRAEQYF